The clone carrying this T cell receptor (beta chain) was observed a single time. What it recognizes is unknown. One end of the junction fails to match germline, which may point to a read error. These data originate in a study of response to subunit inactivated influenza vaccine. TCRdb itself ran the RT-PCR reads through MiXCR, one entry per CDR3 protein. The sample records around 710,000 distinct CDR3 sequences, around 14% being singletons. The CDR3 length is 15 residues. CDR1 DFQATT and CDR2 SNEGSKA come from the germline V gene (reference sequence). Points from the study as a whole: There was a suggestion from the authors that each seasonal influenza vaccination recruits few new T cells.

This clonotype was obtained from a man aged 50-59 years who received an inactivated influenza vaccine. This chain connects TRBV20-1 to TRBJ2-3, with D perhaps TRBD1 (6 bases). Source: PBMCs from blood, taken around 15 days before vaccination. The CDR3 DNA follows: TGCTGTGCTAGTTGGGGCCAGGGGAACACAGATACGCAGTATTTT. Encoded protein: CCASWGQGNTDTQYF.